The present T cell receptor (beta chain) was sequenced within a study of blood T cell repertoires in COVID-19. In the study overall: Samples came from the United States, Italy and Spain, spanning acute and convalescent COVID-19. PBMCs, B-cell-depleted T cells, or T cells provided the cDNA or gDNA that made up the material.

Trimming took 5 bases from V and 1 from J, leaving 10 bases between them. Germline CDR1 is LNHDA and CDR2 is SQIVND (reference sequence). The CDR3 covers 14 residues. Data came from immunoSEQ multiplex PCR; TCRdb stores just in-frame clones and leaves some out. The sample carries some 390,000 clones, approximately 86% recorded once. The sequenced material came from peripheral blood. This chain links TRBV19 with TRBJ2-3, with unresolved D. The TCR sequence derives from a human donor in a cohort sampled during active COVID-19. The CDR3 DNA reads TGTGCCAGTAGTTACGTGCAGGGCACAGATACGCAGTATTTT. It is translated as CASSYVQGTDTQYF.